This T cell receptor (beta chain) derives from a study of cytomegalovirus exposure and HLA in healthy donors. Primers: 60 Vbeta forward and 13 Jbeta reverse. Produced via immunoSEQ multiplex PCR; TCRdb's table is partial and in-frame only. In the table there are about 200,000 clones, more than 75% of which are singletons. CDR3 length equals 16 residues. CDR1 and CDR2 (germline): SGDLS, YYNGEE. V lost 3 bases, J lost 6 bases, and 18 bases lay in between. This chain joins TRBV9 and TRBJ2-2; weak D call: TRBD1 (6 bases). Material for sequencing was PBMCs. This sequence was found in a male donor in good health and CMV-seropositive. The CDR3 region is CASSARTSTGPGELFF. Here the CDR3 DNA reads TGTGCCAGCAGCGCCCGTACCTCTACAGGGCCCGGGGAGCTGTTTTTT.